Here is one T cell receptor beta chain with its context. Its cognate antigen has yet to be identified. Base qualities are not at hand, and no much larger clone is one base apart. Per the germline V gene (reference sequence), MNHEY is the CDR1 and SMNVEV is the CDR2. V and J are trimmed by 6 bases and 1 base, and the gene matches miss 8 bases of the junction. Taken from cysteine to phenylalanine, the CDR3 has 15 residues. Left in the record is the CDR3 DNA by itself, 45 bases read in frame from the first base. These data originate in a study of T-cell memory formation after mild COVID-19 (dated by TCRdb to the early 2020s). Regarding the study in general: Most TCR sequence clusters were specific to one of the two donors. In two donors, T-cell clones that expanded and contracted after mild COVID-19 were followed by sequencing TCRalpha and TCRbeta repertoires longitudinally. The cohort was made up of two young adult volunteers, one female and one male, who were previously healthy. The paper as a whole reports these results and caveats: Some responding clones were detected in pre-infection memory, which suggested that pre-existing cross-reactive memory T cells had joined the SARS-CoV-2 response. The second-wave clones that peaked on day 37 were not confirmed to be SARS-CoV-2 specific. Contracting CD4+ clones were found mainly in CM and EM memory subsets, while CD8+ clones were enriched in EMRA. Only a couple of mild cases were covered in the study, and larger cohorts including severe cases with pre-infection samples were considered necessary. Clones that contracted from day 15 to 85 showed balanced CD4/CD8 phenotypes, whereas a second wave of clones that expanded from day 15 to 37 leaned towards CD4+.

Sequencer: Illumina NovaSeq 6000. TCRalpha and TCRbeta cDNA libraries were built by 5'RACE with constant-segment primers, adding sample barcodes and unique molecular identifiers. Trizol reagent was used to extract RNA from every sample. The libraries were amplified in two PCR steps, and the second step added a second sample barcode and Illumina TruSeq adapters. Sequencing of libraries was performed on an Illumina NovaSeq with 2 x 150 bp paired-end reads. As for the authors' bioinformatics: Reads were demultiplexed and collapsed into UMI-guided consensus sequences with migec v1.2.7. Using mixcr v2.1.11, UMI consensuses were aligned to TRA and TRB V and J templates and then assembled into clonotypes. A clonotype was counted as expanded or contracted only if both edgeR and NoisET called the change significant, with noise models trained on biological replicates. edgeR calls used a false discovery rate-adjusted p below 0.01 and a log2 fold-change threshold of 1. As an exploratory analysis of dynamics, max-normalized trajectories of the 1000 most abundant clonotypes were examined with PCA combined with hierarchical clustering. Each responding clone was given a CD4 or CD8 phenotype based on the CD4+ and CD8+ repertoires, which had been sequenced separately. Using fastp trimming at Q25 and MiXCR clonotype assembly, TCRdb reanalyzed the public sequencing data and kept in-frame beta chains. Merged by CDR3 protein, the rows form single entries marked with the most common genes and DNA. The V and J calls shown here were made by TCRdb, not taken from the authors' results. Recorded for this sample are hundreds of thousands of distinct CDR3 sequences; roughly a quarter of them occurred a single time. The ten most abundant clones make up about 10% of the sample.

Ficoll-Paque density gradient centrifugation was the method used to isolate PBMCs. The receptor's source is an adult woman who had mild COVID-19 (a few samples of this study predate the infection). The sample titles of this study are shuffled in the database, so cell type and time point are left out; the donor was told from shared clones. The receptor chain draws on TRBV27 and TRBJ2-5, and TRBD1 aligns with 7 junction nucleotides. Sequencing was carried out using PBMCs or a T cell subset sorted from them (not recorded which). In nucleotide form, the sequence is TGTGCCAGCAGCCCCCACAGGGGTGCCCAAGAGACCCAGTACTTC. It encodes CASSPHRGAQETQYF.